The 26 T cell receptor beta chains listed next were all sequenced from one sample in a study of blood T cells in healthy people across ages. A second PCR of about 6 to 11 cycles used a sample-barcoded 5' primer and a J-beta primer mix. Via MiXCR, TCRdb re-called the 5' RACE reads, giving one row per CDR3 protein. Here the sample spans roughly 1,300,000 distinct CDR3 sequences, around 59% being singletons. The sequencing sample was made of blood. All receptors derive from a man younger than 35 in good health.

The chain is built from TRBV11-2 and TRBJ1-2; D is ambiguous. Trimming stripped 5 bases from V and 8 bases from J, with 12 bases between. Germline CDR1 is SGHAT and CDR2 is FQNNGV. The CDR3 runs to 12 residues. CDR3 sequence (DNA): TGTGCCAGCAGCCCCCCAGCGGAGGGCTACACCTTC. This encodes CASSPPAEGYTF. Drawing the rest from reference TRBV11-2 and TRBJ1-2, the complete variable domain is EAGVAQSPRYKIIEKRQSVAFWCNPISGHATLYWYQQILGQGPKLLIQFQNNGVVDDSQLPKDRFSAERLKGVDSTLKIQPAKLEDSAVYLCASSPPAEGYTFGSGTRLTVV.

This chain uses TRBV12-5 with TRBJ2-1; the D gene is possibly TRBD2 (7 bases). Germline V gene data show CDR1 as LGHNT and CDR2 as FRNRAP. Between the trimmed V and J ends, which lost 0 bases and 1 base, there was a span of 22 bases. The CDR3 runs to 20 residues. This CDR3 reads CASGLVYWEGDGYSYNEQFF. The CDR3 coding sequence is TGTGCTAGTGGTTTGGTATACTGGGAGGGGGATGGATATTCCTACAATGAGCAGTTCTTC. Complete variable domain (other parts from reference TRBV12-5 and TRBJ2-1): DARVTQTPRHKVTEMGQEVTMRCQPILGHNTVFWYRQTMMQGLELLAYFRNRAPLDDSGMPKDRFSAEMPDATLATLKIQPSEPRDSAVYFCASGLVYWEGDGYSYNEQFFGPGTRLTVL.

The V call is TRBV7-2, the J call TRBJ2-7; D remains unclear. CDR3 length: 15 residues. V was shortened by 5 bases and J by 2 bases, with 16 bases between the two germline ends. Germline loops: CDR1 SGHTA, CDR2 FQGNSA. The CDR3, as DNA: TGTGCCAGCAGCCACCCTCCGGCGGTAACCTACGAGCAGTACTTC. Protein: CASSHPPAVTYEQYF.

The J gene is TRBJ2-3, the V gene TRBV29-1; 14 bases match TRBD2. Germline-derived CDR1 and CDR2 are SQVTM and ANQGSEA. The CDR3 loop spans 16 amino acids. J gave up 4 bases and V 7 bases, and 10 bases lay outside the gene matches. The CDR3 DNA sequence: TGCAGCGCGCGATGGGGACTAGCGGGAGAAGCAGATACGCAGTATTTT. Residues: CSARWGLAGEADTQYF.

This clonotype was found a few times. The chain employs TRBV20-1 and TRBJ2-5; D unresolved. The end of the DNA aligns better with TRBJ2-7, so the J call may be wrong. Germline V gives CDR1 DFQATT, CDR2 SNEGSKA (reference sequence). The CDR3 consists of 13 residues. The CDR3 protein is CSARDGNLYEQYF. CDR3 bases: TGCAGTGCTAGAGATGGGAATCTCTACGAGCAGTACTTC.

This clonotype was observed a handful of times. The rearrangement uses TRBV24-1 and TRBJ2-5; either TRBD1 or TRBD2 may supply D (6 bases each). The CDR3 has 16 residues. Germline CDR1 reads KGHDR; CDR2 reads SFDVKD. V was cut by 3 bases and J by 2 bases, with 15 bases left in between. CDR3 region: CATSDPLAGTQETQYF. In DNA, the CDR3 is TGTGCCACCAGTGATCCCCTTGCGGGGACACAAGAGACCCAGTACTTC.

This clonotype appeared a single time. The gene calls are TRBV25-1 and TRBJ1-1; weak D call: TRBD1 (5 bases). The CDR3 extends over 15 amino acids. With 5 bases removed from V and 4 bases from J, the gap between germline ends came to 17 bases. Germline CDR1 is MGHDK and CDR2 is SYGVNS. CDR3 amino acids: CASSLRRGSGTEAFF. The CDR3, as DNA: TGTGCCAGCAGTTTGAGGAGGGGTTCGGGCACTGAAGCTTTCTTT.

The rearrangement joins TRBV7-2 to TRBJ2-1; the match to TRBD2 covers 9 bases. Trimming at V came to 2 bases and at J to 0 bases, leaving 14 bases not matched to a gene. CDR3 size: 20 residues. Germline values: CDR1 SGHTA, CDR2 FQGNSA. Written as DNA, the CDR3 is TGTGCCAGCAGCTTATTCTCGTCGCCTAGCGGGGTCCGCTCCTACAATGAGCAGTTCTTC. Translated: CASSLFSSPSGVRSYNEQFF.

The sample holds a few counts of this clonotype. CDR3 in amino acids: CSARDPQGRETQYF. Here the CDR3 DNA reads TGCAGTGCTAGAGATCCTCAGGGGCGGGAGACCCAGTACTTC. The V gene is TRBV20-1, the J gene TRBJ2-5; D may be TRBD1 (6 bases). The V gene's germline CDR1 is DFQATT and CDR2 SNEGSKA (reference sequence). V gave up 0 bases and J gave up 5 bases, with 13 bases separating them. The CDR3 has 14 residues.

The chain carries TRBV10-3 and TRBJ2-2; possible D gene TRBD1, 5 bases. V lost 8 bases and J lost 0, with 10 bases in between. The CDR3 is 14 residues long. CDR1 and CDR2 (germline): ENHRY, SYGVKD. The CDR3 here is CAISEGANTGELFF. The CDR3 DNA reads TGTGCCATCTCAGAAGGGGCGAACACCGGGGAGCTGTTTTTT.

J is TRBJ2-3 and V is TRBV5-1; 12 bases match TRBD2. Per the germline V gene, CDR1 is SGHRS and CDR2 is YFSETQ. The V gene end was trimmed by 0 bases and the J gene end by 4 bases; junction bases not matched to a gene: 6. The CDR3 spans 17 residues. CDR3 in amino acids: CASSLDRLAGAADTQYF. Written as DNA, the CDR3 is TGCGCCAGCAGCTTGGACAGACTAGCGGGAGCTGCAGATACGCAGTATTTT.

The gene calls are TRBV20-1 and TRBJ2-1, with 13 bases identical to TRBD2. Germline V gene data show CDR1 as DFQATT and CDR2 as SNEGSKA (reference sequence). The CDR3 runs to 15 residues. With V trimmed by 6 bases and J by 9 bases, 11 bases remained unmatched. The CDR3 sequence: CSAEGTSGISGEQFF. CDR3 DNA sequence: TGCAGTGCGGAAGGGACTAGCGGGATAAGTGGTGAGCAGTTCTTC.

DNA of the CDR3: TGTGCCAGCAGTAAAGCGGGTGGCTACACCTTC. It translates to CASSKAGGYTF. The rearrangement uses TRBV9 and TRBJ1-2; D is unclear. The V end lost 5 bases, the J end lost 7 bases, and 9 bases lay between the germline ends. The germline CDR1 and CDR2 sequences are SGDLS and YYNGEE. The CDR3 runs to 11 residues.

The chain links TRBV4-1 to TRBJ1-2, with TRBD1 identical over 10 bases. Germline CDR1 MGHRA, CDR2 YSYEKL. V lost 8 bases and J lost 1; bases outside the gene matches: 7. This CDR3 has 15 amino acids. The CDR3 spells CASRPGQGNNYGYTF. The CDR3, as DNA: TGCGCCAGCCGACCGGGACAGGGGAATAACTATGGCTACACCTTC.

This clonotype qualifies as medium-sized (0.01 to 0.1%). The chain joins TRBV29-1 to TRBJ2-3; D might be TRBD2 (5 bases). CDR1 and CDR2 (germline): SQVTM, ANQGSEA. This CDR3 is 14 amino acids long. V was clipped by 7 bases and J by 1 base, with 15 bases between them. The CDR3 region has the DNA TGCAGCGAGGTTGGCGGGTCTGGCACAGATACGCAGTATTTT. This translates into CSEVGGSGTDTQYF.

The gene calls are TRBV29-1 and TRBJ2-1, with TRBD1 matching over 7 bases. CDR3 length: 12 residues. After removal of 3 bases from V and 15 bases from J, the junction contained 11 bases not matched to a gene. CDR1 SQVTM and CDR2 ANQGSEA come from the germline V gene. The CDR3, as DNA: TGCAGCGTTGAGATCAGGGGGTACGAGGGGTTCTTC. Translating it yields CSVEIRGYEGFF.

This sequence joins TRBV5-1 and TRBJ2-1, with D possibly matching TRBD1 (6 bases). Trimming cost V 4 bases and J 7 bases, with 12 bases left between them. Per germline, CDR1 SGHRS and CDR2 YFSETQ. The CDR3 spans 13 residues. The chain's CDR3 is CASSDGTFNEQFF. The CDR3 bases are TGCGCCAGCAGCGACGGGACATTTAATGAGCAGTTCTTC.

V gene TRBV24-1 combines with J gene TRBJ2-3, with 7 nucleotides matching TRBD1. Trimming removed 4 bases from V and 3 bases from J; junction bases left unmatched: 6. The CDR3 sequence is 15 residues long. From germline, CDR1 is KGHDR and CDR2 SFDVKD. The CDR3 protein is CATSELGRGTDTQYF. Here the CDR3 DNA reads TGTGCCACCAGTGAACTCGGCAGGGGGACAGATACGCAGTATTTT.

The V gene is TRBV5-6, the J gene TRBJ1-2, with unresolved D. Trimming stripped 0 bases from V and 7 bases from J, with 7 bases between. The CDR3 sequence is 12 residues long. CDR1 SGHDT and CDR2 YYEEEE come from the germline V gene. In nucleotides, the CDR3 is TGTGCCAGCAGCTTGGAAGGGCCTGGCTACACCTTC. Protein product: CASSLEGPGYTF.

The J gene is TRBJ2-3, the V gene TRBV6-2 or TRBV6-3; 12 bases are a match to TRBD2. This CDR3 is built from 16 residues. Losses at the gene ends were 6 bases for V and 2 bases for J; bases not matched to a gene: 6. Germline assignment: CDR1 MNHEY and CDR2 SVGEGT. The DNA of the CDR3 is TGTGCCAGCAGGAGGACTAGCGGGATGTACACAGATACGCAGTATTTT. Its protein is CASRRTSGMYTDTQYF.

The V gene is TRBV15, the J gene TRBJ1-2, with a possible D match to TRBD1 (5 bases). Per germline, CDR1 LNHNV and CDR2 YYDKDF (reference sequence). The CDR3 consists of 14 residues. The ends were cut back, 0 bases at V and 5 bases at J, with 10 bases in the middle. In DNA, the CDR3 is TGTGCCACCAGCAGAGATATTGGGGGTTATGGCTACACCTTC. Translated: CATSRDIGGYGYTF.

V is TRBV12-3 or TRBV12-4 and J is TRBJ2-1, with 8 bases that match TRBD1. Trimming cost V 6 bases and J 7 bases; bases outside gene matches: 11. The CDR3 is 15 amino acids. The CDR3 loop reads CASSPTRGPLNEQFF. The CDR3 coding sequence is TGTGCCAGCAGCCCAACCAGGGGGCCCTTGAATGAGCAGTTCTTC.

The rearrangement links TRBV24-1 to TRBJ2-1; a possible D gene is TRBD2 (5 bases). Germline V gene lookup returns CDR1 KGHDR and CDR2 SFDVKD. The CDR3 contains 12 residues. V was cut by 4 bases and J by 8 bases, with 8 bases left in between. The CDR3 coding sequence is TGTGCCACCAGTGAACGAGGGCATGAGCAGTTCTTC. Its translation is CATSERGHEQFF.

V usage is TRBV6-4 and J usage is TRBJ2-1; 11 bases are a match to TRBD2. The length of the CDR3 is 15 residues. Germline V gene sequence: CDR1 MRHNA, CDR2 SNTAGT. Trimming removed 6 bases from V and 8 bases from J; junction bases left unmatched: 9. Here the CDR3 reads CASSQTSGALDEQFF. CDR3 DNA sequence: TGTGCCAGCAGCCAGACTAGCGGGGCACTCGATGAGCAGTTCTTC.

The V call is TRBV5-1, the J call TRBJ2-3; TRBD1 matches 9 bases. CDR1 and CDR2 (germline): SGHRS, YFSETQ. CDR3 size: 13 residues. Germline trimming cut 4 bases from V and 9 bases from J; bases unmatched to any gene: 6. CDR3 residues: CASSGDRVVTQYF. The CDR3 DNA reads as TGCGCCAGCAGCGGGGACAGGGTTGTGACGCAGTATTTT.

The CDR3 nucleotides are TGCAGCGTTGGGGGAGAAGGACCAGGGGCCGCGGCTAATGAAAAACTGTTTTTT. Translating it yields CSVGGEGPGAAANEKLFF. V and J are TRBV29-1 and TRBJ1-4, with a possible D match to TRBD1 (6 bases). There are 18 residues in the CDR3. V was clipped by 4 bases and J by 3 bases, with 24 bases between them. CDR1 and CDR2 from the germline V gene are SQVTM and ANQGSEA.